Reported below is one T cell receptor (beta chain). This specimen belongs to a study of blood T cell repertoires in COVID-19. In the source study's methods: Cell counts per sample came from amplifying reference gene primers. Assay used: immunoSEQ multiplex PCR; TCRdb lists only in-frame clones, some missing. The V and J calls and clone size were taken over from that table, and D and trimming were inferred from the DNA. The table has 250,000 to 300,000 clones, roughly 87% seen once. Germline CDR1 and CDR2: LNHDA and SQIVND (reference sequence). The CDR3 runs 16 residues. V was pared by 0 bases and J by 6 bases, with 4 bases of the junction left unmatched.

The chain joins TRBV19 to TRBJ1-5; 11 bases line up with TRBD1. The sequence was obtained from a woman in her fifties or sixties who had recovered from COVID-19. Input material: peripheral blood. CDR3 residues: CASSIERTGGTQPQHF. In DNA, the CDR3 is TGTGCCAGTAGTATAGAGCGGACAGGGGGCACTCAGCCCCAGCATTTT.